What follows describes a single T cell receptor beta chain. The source of the sample is a study of tumor-infiltrating lymphocytes in oesophageal squamous cell carcinoma. The CDR3 sequence is 15 residues long. Per germline, CDR1 SGHTA and CDR2 FQGNSA. TCRdb passed the PCR reads through MiXCR, listing each CDR3 protein once. The profile shows 10,000 to 15,000 distinct CDR3 sequences, about 60% of them singletons. The V gene is TRBV7-2, the J gene TRBJ2-7; no clear D. TRBJ2-1 matches the DNA end more closely, so the J call is doubtful. Sequencing used esophageal tumor tissue. This receptor was identified in a female donor with esophageal squamous cell carcinoma. CDR3 sequence (DNA): TGTGCCAGCAGCACCCAGACAATTACCTACAATGAGCAGTTCTTC. It is translated as CASSTQTITYNEQFF.